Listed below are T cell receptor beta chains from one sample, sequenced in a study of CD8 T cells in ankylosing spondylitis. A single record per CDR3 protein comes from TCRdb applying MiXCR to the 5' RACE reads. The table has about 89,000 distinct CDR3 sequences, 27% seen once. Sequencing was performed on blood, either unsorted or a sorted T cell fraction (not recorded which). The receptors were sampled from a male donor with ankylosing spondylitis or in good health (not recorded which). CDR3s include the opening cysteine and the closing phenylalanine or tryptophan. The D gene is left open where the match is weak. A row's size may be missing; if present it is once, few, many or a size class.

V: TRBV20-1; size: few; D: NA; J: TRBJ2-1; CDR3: CSARGLVLGHNEQFF; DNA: TGCAGTGCTAGAGGACTAGTCCTAGGGCACAATGAGCAGTTCTTC
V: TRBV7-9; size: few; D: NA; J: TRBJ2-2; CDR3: CASSLGSSTGELFF; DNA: TGTGCCAGCAGCTTAGGATCGAGCACCGGGGAGCTGTTTTTT
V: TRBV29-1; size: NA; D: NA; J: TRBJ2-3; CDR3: CSVGAAITDTQYF; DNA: TGCAGCGTTGGGGCAGCGATCACAGATACGCAGTATTTT
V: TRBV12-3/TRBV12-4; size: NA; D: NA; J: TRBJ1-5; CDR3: CASSLRRGAQPQHF; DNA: TGTGCCAGCAGTTTGCGTCGGGGAGCTCAGCCCCAGCATTTT
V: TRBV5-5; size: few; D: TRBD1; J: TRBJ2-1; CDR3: CASSIRDRVYNEQFF; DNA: TGTGCCAGCAGCATCCGGGACAGGGTTTACAATGAGCAGTTCTTC
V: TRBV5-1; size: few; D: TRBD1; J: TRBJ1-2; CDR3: CASSYWTGMDGYTF; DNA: TGCGCCAGCAGCTACTGGACAGGGATGGATGGCTACACCTTC
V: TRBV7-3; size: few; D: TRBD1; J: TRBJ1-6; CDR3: CASSQAGTENSPLHF; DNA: TGTGCCAGCAGCCAAGCCGGGACAGAAAATTCACCCCTCCACTTT
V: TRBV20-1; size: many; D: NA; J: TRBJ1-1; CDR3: CSAREKNPYTEAFF; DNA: TGCAGTGCTAGAGAGAAAAACCCCTACACTGAAGCTTTCTTT
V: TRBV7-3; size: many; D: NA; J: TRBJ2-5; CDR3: CASSPYRQETQYF; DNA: TGTGCCAGCAGCCCATACAGGCAAGAGACCCAGTACTTC
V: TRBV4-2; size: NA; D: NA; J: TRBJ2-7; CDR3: CASRLDGSSYEQYF; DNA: TGTGCCAGCAGACTGGACGGGAGCTCCTACGAGCAGTACTTC
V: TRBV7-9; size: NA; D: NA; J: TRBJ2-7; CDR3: CASSLWSEQYF; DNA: TGTGCCAGCAGCCTTTGGTCCGAGCAGTACTTC
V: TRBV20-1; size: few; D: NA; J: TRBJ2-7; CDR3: CSASLGGGPYEQYF; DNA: TGCAGTGCGAGCCTTGGCGGGGGCCCCTACGAGCAGTACTTC
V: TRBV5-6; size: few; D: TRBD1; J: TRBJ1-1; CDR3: CASSRFGQGMNTEAFF; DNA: TGTGCCAGCAGCAGATTTGGACAGGGGATGAACACTGAAGCTTTCTTT
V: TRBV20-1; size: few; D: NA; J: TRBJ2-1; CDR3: CSADRPGLNSYNEQFF; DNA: TGCAGTGCTGACCGACCGGGACTCAACTCCTACAATGAGCAGTTCTTC